The 25 T cell receptor beta chains in this list originate from one sample, sequenced in a study of T cells after yellow fever vaccination. TCRdb re-called the 5' RACE reads through MiXCR, storing one row per CDR3 protein. The sample has fewer than 650,000 distinct CDR3 sequences; 20% to 25% are singletons. The specimen comprised PBMCs, sampled more than 20 days after the first yellow fever vaccination. Source of these receptors: a man between 18 and 29 years old who received the YFV17D yellow fever vaccine.

The J gene is TRBJ2-1, the V gene TRBV5-6, with D perhaps matching TRBD1 or TRBD2 (5 bases each). V was cut by 6 bases and J by 6 bases, with 10 bases left in between. Germline CDR1 is SGHDT and CDR2 is YYEEEE. The CDR3 has 12 amino acids. The CDR3, as DNA: TGTGCCAGCATCGGGGCAGGCAATGAGCAGTTCTTC. Translation: CASIGAGNEQFF.

The chain recombines TRBV6-1 with TRBJ2-1, with 13 bases matching TRBD2. The CDR3 consists of 16 residues. V dropped 6 bases and J dropped 8; count of bases not matched to a gene: 10. Looked up from germline, CDR1 is MNHNS and CDR2 is SASEGT. The CDR3, as DNA: TGTGCCAGCAGACGAACTAGCGGGGGGGCCGAGGATGAGCAGTTCTTC. Translating it yields CASRRTSGGAEDEQFF.

The chain combines TRBV28 with TRBJ1-2; D not certain. Per germline, CDR1 MDHEN and CDR2 SYDVKM. Deletions cut 1 base from V and 8 bases from J, with 23 bases between. The CDR3 loop spans 17 amino acids. The CDR3 sequence: CASSLFRIGPSRRGYTF. In DNA, the CDR3 is TGTGCCAGCAGTTTATTTCGGATTGGGCCGAGCCGTAGAGGCTACACCTTC.

This clonotype was detected only a few times. The CDR3 nucleotides are TGTGCCAGCAGGCCCCAAATCTCTGGGGCCAACGTCCTGACTTTC. Its translation: CASRPQISGANVLTF. V gene TRBV12-3 or TRBV12-4 combines with J gene TRBJ2-6; unclear D gene. CDR3 length: 15 amino acids. The germline V and J ends were trimmed by 6 bases and 0 bases, with 9 bases remaining between them.

This sequence joins TRBV19 and TRBJ2-7, with a weak D call TRBD1 (6 bases). Trimming removed 5 bases at V and 2 bases at J, with 19 bases between. The length of the CDR3 is 16 residues. CDR1 is LNHDA, CDR2 SQIVND, per germline (reference sequence). The CDR3 DNA sequence: TGTGCCAGTAGTGGCCGGTTTGGGGGCTTCGCCTACGAGCAGTACTTC. This gives the protein CASSGRFGGFAYEQYF.

Ten or more counts support this clonotype. The V call is TRBV5-5, the J call TRBJ2-1; D perhaps matches TRBD2 (6 bases). The germline V gene has CDR1 SGHKS and CDR2 YYEKEE (reference sequence). This CDR3 is built from 15 residues. The V end lost 4 bases, the J end lost 9 bases, and 20 bases lay between the germline ends. The CDR3 DNA reads TGTGCCAGCAGCCCGCTGGGGGGTCTCGTGAGTGAGCAGTTCTTC. Translated: CASSPLGGLVSEQFF.

This clonotype was detected a few times. The CDR3 region is CASSLRGGHTEAFF. CDR3 coding DNA: TGTGCCAGCAGTTTACGAGGGGGCCACACTGAAGCTTTCTTT. J is TRBJ1-1 and V is TRBV27, with 7 bases lining up with TRBD1. V gave up 2 bases and J gave up 3 bases; unmatched junction bases: 3. Germline CDR1 reads MNHEY; CDR2 reads SMNVEV (reference sequence). This CDR3 comprises 14 residues.

This chain connects TRBV3-1 to TRBJ1-4; 7 bases line up with TRBD1. The CDR3 runs to 15 residues. J lost 5 bases, V lost 4 bases, and 7 bases had no gene match. CDR1 and CDR2 (germline): LGHDT, YNNKEL (reference sequence). CDR3 nucleotides: TGTGCCAGCAGCCCATTGGGACAGACGAATGAAAAACTGTTTTTT. This encodes CASSPLGQTNEKLFF.

This clonotype was observed a handful of times. The chain employs TRBV7-2 and TRBJ2-3; 9 bases agree with TRBD2. Per the germline V gene, CDR1 is SGHTA and CDR2 is FQGNSA. Germline trimming cut 5 bases from V and 5 bases from J; bases unmatched to any gene: 8. The CDR3 extends over 15 amino acids. CDR3 nucleotides: TGTGCCAGCAGCCACTATAGCGGGGGTATAGATACGCAGTATTTT. Translating gives CASSHYSGGIDTQYF.

The chain links TRBV11-2 to TRBJ2-2; D not certain. The ends were cut back, 5 bases at V and 2 bases at J, with 15 bases in the middle. CDR1 SGHAT and CDR2 FQNNGV come from the germline V gene. CDR3 length: 16 amino acids. The CDR3 loop is CASSVRQIVNTGELFF. In DNA form, the CDR3 reads TGTGCCAGCAGCGTTAGGCAAATCGTTAACACCGGGGAGCTGTTTTTT. Full variable domain (remainder filled in from reference TRBV11-2 and TRBJ2-2): EAGVAQSPRYKIIEKRQSVAFWCNPISGHATLYWYQQILGQGPKLLIQFQNNGVVDDSQLPKDRFSAERLKGVDSTLKIQPAKLEDSAVYLCASSVRQIVNTGELFFGEGSRLTVL.

The CDR3 DNA follows: TGTGCCAGCAGTTTTACCGGGACAGGGGTCCCCGAGCAGTACTTC. Its protein product is CASSFTGTGVPEQYF. The chain links TRBV7-2 to TRBJ2-7; 10 bases agree with TRBD1. With 6 bases clipped from V and 6 bases from J, the junction kept 11 bases outside the gene matches. The CDR3 length is 15 residues. Germline CDR1 and CDR2: SGHTA and FQGNSA.

CDR3 DNA: TGTGCCATCAGTGAAAGGGAGGGGAATTCACCCCTCCACTTT. Amino acid sequence: CAISEREGNSPLHF. The gene calls are TRBV10-3 and TRBJ1-6; D is perhaps TRBD1 (5 bases). Germline V lookup: CDR1 ENHRY, CDR2 SYGVKD. V was trimmed by 3 bases and J by 7 bases, leaving 10 bases between them. The CDR3 loop spans 14 amino acids.

This chain joins TRBV7-9 and TRBJ1-1, with D unclear. The CDR3 spans 15 residues. V was clipped by 5 bases and J by 3 bases, with 16 bases between them. Germline CDR1 is SEHNR and CDR2 is FQNEAQ (reference sequence). The CDR3 DNA reads TGTGCCAGCAGCAGTACCAAACTAAAGGACACTGAAGCTTTCTTT. It specifies CASSSTKLKDTEAFF.

This clonotype was detected a few times. The rearrangement uses TRBV4-3 and TRBJ2-2; no clear D. The CDR3 totals 16 residues. CDR1 is LGHNA, CDR2 YSLEER, per germline. The V end lost 0 bases, the J end lost 2 bases, and 10 bases lay between the germline ends. The CDR3 region has the DNA TGCGCCAGCAGCCAAGAGATGGGCGCTAACACCGGGGAGCTGTTTTTT. It codes for CASSQEMGANTGELFF.

This clonotype was detected a few times. The rearrangement links TRBV6-5 to TRBJ1-2; no definite D call. The CDR3 is 13 amino acids. Deletions cut 7 bases from V and 8 bases from J, with 17 bases between. Per the germline V gene, CDR1 is MNHEY and CDR2 is SVGAGI. The CDR3 DNA reads TGTGCCAGCACCTCGATTGGGCGCGGGGGCTACACCTTC. Its protein is CASTSIGRGGYTF.

The J gene is TRBJ2-2, the V gene TRBV29-1, with 11 bases aligning to TRBD1. The V and J ends lost 6 bases and 6 bases, in that order; junction bases with no gene match: 3. Per the germline V gene, CDR1 is SQVTM and CDR2 is ANQGSEA. The CDR3 contains 13 residues. The CDR3 bases are TGCAGCGTAGGGACAGGGGGAGCCGGGGAGCTGTTTTTT. It specifies CSVGTGGAGELFF.

This sequence joins TRBV5-1 and TRBJ2-5; D may match TRBD1 or TRBD2 (6 bases each). The CDR3 runs 13 residues. V lost 7 bases to trimming and J lost 2 bases, with 12 bases between them. CDR1 is SGHRS and CDR2 is YFSETQ in the germline V gene. The CDR3 spells CASARGDQETQYF. The CDR3, as DNA: TGCGCCAGCGCGAGGGGGGATCAAGAGACCCAGTACTTC.

This clonotype was seen at least ten times. This chain connects TRBV12-3 or TRBV12-4 to TRBJ2-5; TRBD1 aligns across 10 bases. With V trimmed by 5 bases and J by 5 bases, 5 bases remained unmatched. The CDR3 covers 14 residues. The DNA of the CDR3 is TGTGCCAGCAGTCCTTGGACAGGGGGTGAGACCCAGTACTTC. Translated, it gives CASSPWTGGETQYF.

J is TRBJ2-5 and V is TRBV7-2, with 8 positions matching TRBD2. Germline CDR1 and CDR2: SGHTA and FQGNSA. This CDR3 contains 15 residues. With V trimmed by 2 bases and J by 7 bases, 9 bases remained unmatched. CDR3 loop: CASSLLSGGLGTQYF. Here the CDR3 DNA reads TGTGCCAGCAGCTTATTATCGGGGGGGCTGGGGACCCAGTACTTC.

This clonotype was detected only a few times. This chain links TRBV7-6 with TRBJ1-1; D ambiguous. Trimming left V 2 bases short and J 1 base short, with 14 bases between. Germline CDR1 SGHVS, CDR2 FNYEAQ. This CDR3 region has 16 residues. CDR3 nucleotides: TGTGCCAGCAGCTTATTCAGGACTCCTTCGAACACTGAAGCTTTCTTT. Translating gives CASSLFRTPSNTEAFF. The variable domain in full, with the rest retrieved from reference TRBV7-6 and TRBJ1-1, is GAGVSQSPRYKVTKRGQDVALRCDPISGHVSLYWYRQALGQGPEFLTYFNYEAQQDKSGLPNDRFSAERPEGSISTLTIQRTEQRDSAMYRCASSLFRTPSNTEAFFGQGTRLTVV.

The chain uses TRBV5-1 and TRBJ1-5; D is unresolved. V lost 5 bases, J lost 0 bases, and 15 bases lay in between. Germline V CDR1 and CDR2: SGHRS, YFSETQ. This CDR3 spans 16 amino acids. The CDR3 DNA reads TGCGCCAGCAGGTGCTGTCAACGCTATAGCAATCAGCCCCAGCATTTT. Translated, it gives CASRCCQRYSNQPQHF.

CDR3 loop: CSASEVGETQYF. The DNA for the CDR3 is TGCAGTGCTAGCGAGGTCGGGGAGACCCAGTACTTC. The rearrangement uses TRBV20-1 and TRBJ2-5; D is undetermined. This CDR3 contains 12 residues. Germline-derived CDR1 and CDR2 are DFQATT and SNEGSKA (reference sequence). V was trimmed by 3 bases and J by 5 bases, leaving 10 bases between them.

This clonotype was seen a few times. The rearrangement joins TRBV28 to TRBJ2-2; a weak D match, TRBD1 (6 bases). CDR1 and CDR2 (germline): MDHEN, SYDVKM. Deletions cut 5 bases from V and 4 bases from J, with 14 bases between. The CDR3 spans 15 residues. CDR3 region: CASSPRTVSTGELFF. In nucleotides, the CDR3 is TGTGCCAGCAGTCCCAGGACAGTTTCCACCGGGGAGCTGTTTTTT. Looking up the rest from reference TRBV28 and TRBJ2-2 gives the full variable domain: DVKVTQSSRYLVKRTGEKVFLECVQDMDHENMFWYRQDPGLGLRLIYFSYDVKMKEKGDIPEGYSVSREKKERFSLILESASTNQTSMYLCASSPRTVSTGELFFGEGSRLTVL.

This clonotype has just a few counts. V and J are TRBV5-5 and TRBJ2-3; D uncertain. The CDR3 contains 14 residues. Between the trimmed V and J ends, which lost 2 bases and 2 bases, there was a span of 9 bases. CDR1 is SGHKS, CDR2 YYEKEE, per germline (reference sequence). The CDR3 bases are TGTGCCAGCAGCTTCGAGCGACTCACAGATACGCAGTATTTT. Translated: CASSFERLTDTQYF. The whole variable domain, filled in from reference TRBV5-5 and TRBJ2-3, reads DAGVTQSPTHLIKTRGQQVTLRCSPISGHKSVSWYQQVLGQGPQFIFQYYEKEERGRGNFPDRFSARQFPNYSSELNVNALLLGDSALYLCASSFERLTDTQYFGPGTRLTVL.

V is TRBV4-3 and J is TRBJ2-3; 8 nucleotides align to TRBD2. CDR1 LGHNA and CDR2 YSLEER come from the germline V gene. CDR3 length: 16 residues. V dropped 7 bases and J dropped 5; count of bases not matched to a gene: 14. Here the CDR3 reads CASTPRALAGLDTQYF. Written as DNA, the CDR3 is TGCGCCAGCACCCCAAGGGCCCTAGCGGGTTTAGATACGCAGTATTTT.